This is a list of T cell receptor beta chains from one sample in a study of cytomegalovirus exposure and HLA in healthy donors. The repertoire was sequenced with immunoSEQ multiplex PCR; TCRdb's copy has only in-frame clones and lacks some. The profile shows 45,000 to 55,000 clones, around 50% of them singletons. The sequenced sample was PBMCs. All receptors come from a human donor in good health. Each CDR3 is given with its conserved first and last residue. The order of the fields is CDR3 length, D gene, V gene, J gene, clone size, CDR3 protein, CDR3 DNA. D genes are given only for firm matches. Size values are once, few and many counts, or a class for expanded clones, and some rows have none.

15	TRBD1	TRBV27	TRBJ1-5	few	CASSLQKGANQPQHF	TGTGCCAGCAGTTTACAGAAGGGGGCAAATCAGCCCCAGCATTTT
15	NA	TRBV30	TRBJ1-2	few	CAWTLGTTYGYGYTF	TGTGCCTGGACCCTCGGGACTACCTACGGCTATGGCTACACCTTC
16	NA	TRBV30	TRBJ2-2	NA	CASDGRGWRDTGELFF	TGTGCCTCCGACGGCCGGGGGTGGAGGGACACCGGGGAGCTGTTTTTT
13	NA	TRBV11-3	TRBJ2-6	NA	CASSFYGANVLTF	TGTGCCAGCAGCTTCTATGGGGCCAACGTCCTGACTTTC
16	TRBD1	TRBV4-1	TRBJ1-2	few	CASSQGTGVRDYGYTF	TGCGCCAGCAGCCAGGGGACAGGGGTGAGGGACTATGGCTACACCTTC
15	NA	TRBV4-1	TRBJ2-2	NA	CASSLRLRNTGELFF	TGCGCCAGCAGCCTTCGGTTAAGGAACACCGGGGAGCTGTTTTTT
15	TRBD1	TRBV5-1	TRBJ2-5	NA	CASSLVGQGRETQYF	TGCGCCAGCAGCTTGGTGGGACAGGGTAGAGAGACCCAGTACTTC
12	TRBD1	TRBV2	TRBJ1-2	once	CAWDRGNYGYTF	TGTGCCTGGGACAGGGGTAACTATGGCTACACCTTC
17	TRBD1	TRBV7-9	TRBJ1-1	few	CASSLATLTTGSDEAFF	TGTGCCAGCAGCTTAGCGACCCTCACGACAGGGTCGGATGAAGCTTTCTTT
18	TRBD1	TRBV9	TRBJ1-4	NA	CASSALGQGSLTNEKLFF	TGTGCCAGCAGCGCGCTCGGACAGGGGTCTTTAACTAATGAAAAACTGTTTTTT
12	NA	TRBV13	TRBJ1-2	NA	CASSLDSVRYTF	TGTGCCAGCAGCTTAGACAGTGTCCGCTACACCTTC
17	TRBD1	TRBV4-3	TRBJ1-4	NA	CASSQDVPGQGLEKLFF	TGCGCCAGCAGCCAAGACGTTCCGGGACAGGGTCTGGAAAAACTGTTTTTT
14	NA	TRBV19	TRBJ1-5	NA	CASSNRDNNQPQHF	TGTGCCAGTAGTAACCGGGACAACAATCAGCCCCAGCATTTT
14	NA	TRBV5-8	TRBJ2-3	few	CASSLDRNTDTQYF	TGTGCCAGCAGCTTGGACAGGAACACAGATACGCAGTATTTT
14	NA	TRBV27	TRBJ1-2	NA	CASRGTNPSGVYTF	TGTGCCAGCAGGGGCACTAACCCAAGCGGCGTCTACACCTTC
12	NA	TRBV11-2	TRBJ1-4	NA	CASSQSSGFLFF	TGTGCCAGCAGCCAATCCTCCGGGTTTCTGTTTTTT
14	TRBD1	TRBV6-5	TRBJ2-7	NA	CASRGDSRSYEQYF	TGTGCCAGCAGGGGGGACAGTCGCTCCTACGAGCAGTACTTC
15	TRBD2	TRBV2	TRBJ2-3	NA	CAIYTTGTTTDTQYF	TGTGCCATTTACACGACCGGGACTACCACAGATACGCAGTATTTT
16	NA	TRBV18	TRBJ1-1	NA	CASSPSTGELNTEAFF	TGTGCCAGCTCACCAAGTACTGGAGAGCTGAACACTGAAGCTTTCTTT